These 29 T cell receptor beta chains were all obtained from the same sample, sequenced in a study of blood T cell repertoires in COVID-19. Method: immunoSEQ multiplex PCR; TCRdb's copy keeps in-frame clones and lacks some. This table has fewer than 250,000 clones, approximately 85% appearing once. The sequencing sample was made of PBMCs or T cells enriched from blood (not recorded which). The source is a woman aged 45 to 65 with acute COVID-19.

The gene calls are TRBV4-3 and TRBJ1-2; D is unclear. Germline V gene data show CDR1 as LGHNA and CDR2 as YSLEER. The CDR3 consists of 15 residues. The V and J ends lost 0 bases and 6 bases respectively, with 14 bases between them. The CDR3 loop is CASSQDPRPLDGYTF. In DNA form, the CDR3 reads TGCGCCAGCAGCCAAGATCCCAGGCCCCTGGATGGCTACACCTTC.

The J gene is TRBJ1-1, the V gene TRBV13, with D possibly matching TRBD1 (6 bases). The germline V gene has CDR1 PRHDT and CDR2 FYEKMQ (reference sequence). The ends were cut back, 0 bases at V and 6 bases at J, with 8 bases in the middle. The CDR3 runs 13 residues. CDR3 DNA sequence: TGTGCCAGCAGCTTAGGGCAGGGGCCTGAAGCTTTCTTT. Its translation is CASSLGQGPEAFF.

The V gene is TRBV29-1, the J gene TRBJ2-7; D is perhaps TRBD1 (6 bases). The germline gives CDR1 SQVTM, CDR2 ANQGSEA. The CDR3 length is 14 residues. Trimming cost V 6 bases and J 5 bases, with 20 bases left between them. The CDR3 DNA reads as TGCAGCGTCCCTACCGGCAGGGGCCGGAACGAGCAGTACTTC. It codes for CSVPTGRGRNEQYF.

The chain uses TRBV7-9 and TRBJ1-4; the match to TRBD1 covers 9 bases. Germline V CDR1 and CDR2: SEHNR, FQNEAQ (reference sequence). This CDR3 has 16 residues. V was clipped by 4 bases and J by 7 bases; unmatched bases: 10. In DNA, the CDR3 is TGTGCCAGCAGCTCCACACAGGGGGCGTTGGTTGAAAAACTGTTTTTT. This codes for CASSSTQGALVEKLFF.

CDR3 residues: CASSESVGGPGETQYF. Written as DNA, the CDR3 is TGTGCCAGCAGTGAATCCGTGGGGGGGCCGGGGGAGACCCAGTACTTC. V gene TRBV6-1 combines with J gene TRBJ2-5, with a possible D match to TRBD2 (7 bases). CDR3 length: 16 residues. V lost 2 bases to trimming and J lost 5 bases, with 18 bases between them. CDR1 MNHNS and CDR2 SASEGT come from the germline V gene.

V is TRBV9 and J is TRBJ2-3; 11 bases line up with TRBD2. CDR1 and CDR2 from the germline V gene are SGDLS and YYNGEE. V lost 3 bases to trimming and J lost 4 bases; unmatched junction nucleotides: 7. This CDR3 contains 16 residues. The CDR3, as DNA: TGTGCCAGCAGCGCGAGGGGTAGCGGGGGGGCAGATACGCAGTATTTT. It specifies CASSARGSGGADTQYF. Full variable domain (outside the CDR3, taken from reference TRBV9 and TRBJ2-3): DSGVTQTPKHLITATGQRVTLRCSPRSGDLSVYWYQQSLDQGLQFLIQYYNGEERAKGNILERFSAQQFPDLHSELNLSSLELGDSALYFCASSARGSGGADTQYFGPGTRLTVL.

This chain connects TRBV9 to TRBJ2-1; D possibly corresponds to TRBD1 (5 bases). The V and J ends lost 0 bases and 7 bases respectively, with 11 bases between them. The length of the CDR3 is 14 residues. Germline V gene data show CDR1 as SGDLS and CDR2 as YYNGEE. As DNA, the CDR3 is TGTGCCAGCAGCGTAGAGGGCAGGGTGAATGAGCAGTTCTTC. Encoded protein: CASSVEGRVNEQFF.

The rearrangement uses TRBV18 and TRBJ1-1; 7 bases are shared with TRBD1. CDR1 and CDR2 (germline): KGHSH, LQKENI. The CDR3 has 14 amino acids. V gave up 3 bases and J gave up 7 bases; unmatched junction bases: 8. CDR3 sequence (DNA): TGTGCCAGCTCACCCCCCGGGACAGCCCTTGAAGCTTTCTTT. Translating gives CASSPPGTALEAFF.

J is TRBJ1-2 and V is TRBV7-2; TRBD1 agrees at 10 bases. This CDR3 spans 14 amino acids. V gave up 2 bases and J gave up 5 bases; unmatched junction bases: 2. CDR1 is SGHTA, CDR2 FQGNSA, per germline. As DNA, the CDR3 is TGTGCCAGCAGCTTAACGGGACAGGGGTATGGCTACACCTTC. This gives the protein CASSLTGQGYGYTF.

The sample holds one count of this clone. The genes are TRBV6-5 and TRBJ2-4, with 8 positions matching TRBD1. This CDR3 has 14 residues. Germline CDR1 MNHEY, CDR2 SVGAGI. J was trimmed by 4 bases and V by 6 bases; bases with no gene match: 5. CDR3 sequence (DNA): TGTGCCAGCAGAACGGGACAGGATAAAAACATTCAGTACTTC. Amino acids: CASRTGQDKNIQYF.

The V call is TRBV18, the J call TRBJ1-2, with unresolved D. This CDR3 has 15 residues. V was clipped by 2 bases and J by 7 bases, with 17 bases between them. CDR1 KGHSH and CDR2 LQKENI come from the germline V gene. CDR3 sequence reads: CASSPSGGGPGGYTF. DNA of the CDR3: TGTGCCAGCTCACCAAGTGGCGGAGGGCCGGGTGGCTACACCTTC.

This clone appeared a single time. The CDR3 DNA reads TGTGCCAGCAGTTACCCTAGCACAGATACGCAGTATTTT. Protein: CASSYPSTDTQYF. The chain uses TRBV6-5 and TRBJ2-3; D is unclear. The ends were cut back, 2 bases at V and 0 bases at J, with 3 bases in the middle. This CDR3 is 13 amino acids long. Germline V gene data show CDR1 as MNHEY and CDR2 as SVGAGI.

This clone has more than one count but fewer than ten. This chain joins TRBV6-5 and TRBJ1-2; D is undetermined. Germline values: CDR1 MNHEY, CDR2 SVGAGI. Trimming removed 5 bases from V and 4 bases from J, with 11 bases in between. This CDR3 spans 13 amino acids. For the CDR3, the DNA is TGTGCCAGCAGTCGTCCAGGACTCTATGGCTACACCTTC. Amino acid sequence: CASSRPGLYGYTF.

The genes are TRBV2 and TRBJ2-3; the match to TRBD2 covers 8 bases. Germline V gene data show CDR1 as SNHLY and CDR2 as FYNNEI. Trimming removed 6 bases from V and 0 bases from J; junction bases left unmatched: 11. CDR3 length: 17 amino acids. The CDR3 here is CASRPPHGGASTDTQYF. CDR3 nucleotides: TGTGCCAGCAGGCCCCCTCACGGGGGGGCCAGCACAGATACGCAGTATTTT.

This clone is a singleton in its sample. The chain uses TRBV5-8 and TRBJ2-3; D gene uncertain. Trimming cost V 2 bases and J 4 bases, with 5 bases left between them. The CDR3 loop spans 12 amino acids. CDR1 and CDR2 (germline): SGHTS, YDEGEE. DNA of the CDR3: TGTGCCAGCAGCTTCGCGGCAGATACGCAGTATTTT. Amino acid sequence: CASSFAADTQYF. The whole variable domain, filled in from reference TRBV5-8 and TRBJ2-3, reads EAGVTQSPTHLIKTRGQQATLRCSPISGHTSVYWYQQALGLGLQFLLWYDEGEERNRGNFPPRFSGRQFPNYSSELNVNALELEDSALYLCASSFAADTQYFGPGTRLTVL.

The chain couples TRBV24-1 to TRBJ2-2, with 8 nucleotides matching TRBD2. With 5 bases clipped from V and 5 bases from J, the junction kept 6 bases outside the gene matches. CDR3 length: 15 amino acids. From germline, CDR1 is KGHDR and CDR2 SFDVKD. This CDR3 reads CATSAGGPGTGELFF. In DNA form, the CDR3 reads TGTGCCACCAGTGCGGGGGGGCCGGGGACCGGGGAGCTGTTTTTT.

The chain links TRBV6-5 to TRBJ2-3; the match to TRBD2 covers 8 bases. After removal of 2 bases from V and 3 bases from J, the junction contained 7 bases not matched to a gene. The CDR3 contains 16 residues. Germline assignment: CDR1 MNHEY and CDR2 SVGAGI. CDR3 DNA: TGTGCCAGCAGTTACCGACGGGGGGGCCGAACAGATACGCAGTATTTT. Translated: CASSYRRGGRTDTQYF.

V and J are TRBV9 and TRBJ1-1; tentative D call: TRBD1 (6 bases). V gave up 4 bases and J gave up 1 base, with 20 bases separating them. The germline CDR1 and CDR2 sequences are SGDLS and YYNGEE. The CDR3 contains 17 residues. The CDR3 sequence is CASSPRIQTGRNTEAFF. CDR3 sequence (DNA): TGTGCCAGCAGCCCCCGAATCCAGACAGGTCGGAACACTGAAGCTTTCTTT.

The chain combines TRBV27 with TRBJ2-7, with 8 nucleotides matching TRBD2. Looked up from germline, CDR1 is MNHEY and CDR2 is SMNVEV (reference sequence). Trimming took 7 bases from V and 0 from J; bases not matched to a gene: 5. There are 14 residues in the CDR3. The CDR3, as DNA: TGTGCCAGCATGGGCGGGGGGCACTCCTACGAGCAGTACTTC. Residues: CASMGGGHSYEQYF.

The CDR3 loop reads CASSPLPGHETGNEQFF. Here the CDR3 DNA reads TGTGCCAGCAGCCCCCTACCGGGACACGAAACAGGGAATGAGCAGTTCTTC. The chain carries TRBV9 and TRBJ2-1, with D tentatively TRBD1 (6 bases). Looked up from germline, CDR1 is SGDLS and CDR2 is YYNGEE. The CDR3 covers 17 residues. V gave up 4 bases and J gave up 7 bases, with 24 bases separating them.

The CDR3 DNA follows: TGTGCCAGCAGCTTAGAACAGGGGCGCTCCAAACTGTTTTTT. Its translation is CASSLEQGRSKLFF. This chain uses TRBV11-2 with TRBJ1-4, with TRBD1 matching over 7 bases. Per germline, CDR1 SGHAT and CDR2 FQNNGV. The CDR3 spans 14 residues. The trim removed 0 bases at V and 11 bases at J, leaving 6 bases unmatched.

This chain connects TRBV19 to TRBJ2-7; TRBD1 aligns across 11 bases. The CDR3 is made up of 15 amino acids. CDR1 LNHDA and CDR2 SQIVND come from the germline V gene (reference sequence). Trimming cost V 7 bases and J 0 bases; bases outside gene matches: 5. The CDR3 nucleotides read TGTGCCAGTACCGCCGGGACAGGGGGCTCCTACGAGCAGTACTTC. Translation gives CASTAGTGGSYEQYF. The variable domain in full, completed from reference TRBV19 and TRBJ2-7, reads DGGITQSPKYLFRKEGQNVTLSCEQNLNHDAMYWYRQDPGQGLRLIYYSQIVNDFQKGDIAEGYSVSREKKESFPLTVTSAQKNPTAFYLCASTAGTGGSYEQYFGPGTRLTVT.

J is TRBJ2-3 and V is TRBV3-1 (or the pseudogene TRBV3-2), with 10 nucleotides matching TRBD2. CDR1 LGHDT and CDR2 YNNKEL come from the germline V gene (reference sequence). This CDR3 region has 14 residues. After removal of 4 bases from V and 6 bases from J, the junction contained 4 bases not matched to a gene. This chain's CDR3 is CASSPLAGEDTQYF. The CDR3 DNA sequence: TGTGCCAGCAGCCCCCTAGCGGGGGAGGATACGCAGTATTTT.

This clone showed up just a few times. The rearrangement links TRBV5-1 to TRBJ1-2; a weak D match, TRBD1 (6 bases). The CDR3 length is 15 residues. Germline assignment: CDR1 SGHRS and CDR2 YFSETQ. V dropped 4 bases and J dropped 4 bases, with 17 bases sitting between them. The CDR3 sequence: CASSLDVTGGYGYTF. The CDR3 DNA reads TGCGCCAGCAGCCTCGACGTGACAGGCGGCTATGGCTACACCTTC. Full variable domain (remainder filled in from reference TRBV5-1 and TRBJ1-2): KAGVTQTPRYLIKTRGQQVTLSCSPISGHRSVSWYQQTPGQGLQFLFEYFSETQRNKGNFPGRFSGRQFSNSRSEMNVSTLELGDSALYLCASSLDVTGGYGYTFGSGTRLTVV.

Of note for this clone: Distinct nucleotide sequences in the sample also encode this CDR3. The genes are TRBV7-2 and TRBJ1-2; TRBD1 agrees at 10 bases. This CDR3 spans 14 amino acids. Germline CDR1 is SGHTA and CDR2 is FQGNSA. The trim removed 4 bases at V and 4 bases at J, leaving 3 bases unmatched. The CDR3 is CASSSDRGGYGYTF. In DNA form, the CDR3 reads TGTGCCAGCAGCTCGGACAGGGGGGGCTATGGCTACACCTTC. Combining the CDR3 with reference TRBV7-2 and TRBJ1-2 gives the whole variable domain GAGVSQSPSNKVTEKGKDVELRCDPISGHTALYWYRQSLGQGLEFLIYFQGNSAPDKSGLPSDRFSAERTGGSVSTLTIQRTQQEDSAVYLCASSSDRGGYGYTFGSGTRLTVV.

The rearrangement joins TRBV30 to TRBJ1-6, with TRBD1 matching 8 bases. This CDR3 spans 14 amino acids. The J segment lost 8 bases and the V segment lost 2 bases, leaving 5 bases of the junction unmatched. Germline CDR1 and CDR2: GTSNPN and SVGIG (reference sequence). The CDR3 is CAWSYQGAYSPLHF. In nucleotides, the CDR3 is TGTGCCTGGAGTTACCAGGGGGCATATTCACCCCTCCACTTT.

This rearrangement joins TRBV6-5 to TRBJ2-1; D is perhaps TRBD1 (6 bases). This CDR3 region has 15 residues. V gave up 6 bases and J gave up 0 bases, with 12 bases separating them. The germline CDR1 and CDR2 sequences are MNHEY and SVGAGI. The CDR3 DNA reads as TGTGCCAGCAGATCTCGGACAGACTCCTACAATGAGCAGTTCTTC. Protein sequence: CASRSRTDSYNEQFF.

The rearrangement joins TRBV3-1 (or the pseudogene TRBV3-2) to TRBJ2-1; the D gene is possibly TRBD2 (6 bases). Per the germline V gene, CDR1 is LGHDT and CDR2 is YNNKEL (reference sequence). V lost 4 bases and J 8 bases, leaving 12 bases between the germline ends. The CDR3 runs to 13 residues. CDR3 nucleotide sequence: TGTGCCAGCAGCCGAACCGCGGGACATGAGCAGTTCTTC. Its translation is CASSRTAGHEQFF.

This sequence joins TRBV11-3 and TRBJ2-3; 9 bases are shared with TRBD2. Germline CDR1 SGHNT, CDR2 YENEEA. V gave up 1 base and J gave up 4 bases; unmatched junction bases: 6. CDR3 size: 16 residues. The CDR3 bases are TGTGCCAGCAGCTTAGGAGCGACTAGCGGTGCAGATACGCAGTATTTT. It encodes CASSLGATSGADTQYF.